These 9 T cell receptor beta chains were all obtained from the same sample, sequenced in a study of blood T cell repertoires in COVID-19 (dated by TCRdb to the early 2020s). Libraries were prepared through the immunoSEQ multiplex PCR assay. Held by TCRdb, this immuneACCESS table contains in-frame sequences only and omits some clones. Under half of the omission traces to an unresolved V gene where checked; the cause of the rest is unknown. In all, the sample holds roughly 93,000 clones, and approximately 81% of those were seen once. Roughly a tenth of the sample lies in the top ten. The sequenced sample consisted of peripheral blood. The receptors were gathered from a woman of 80 years or more with acute or convalescent COVID-19.

V gene TRBV9 combines with J gene TRBJ2-2; 10 positions match TRBD2. Germline CDR1 and CDR2: SGDLS and YYNGEE. Losses at the gene ends were 4 bases for V and 6 bases for J; bases not matched to a gene: 6. This CDR3 comprises 15 residues. CDR3: CASSSAGGPSGELFF. The CDR3 DNA is TGTGCCAGCAGCTCAGCGGGGGGGCCTTCCGGGGAGCTGTTTTTT.

This clone has a single count. The J gene is TRBJ2-1, the V gene TRBV19, with 10 positions matching TRBD2. The V and J ends lost 9 bases and 8 bases, in that order; junction bases with no gene match: 22. Germline CDR1 is LNHDA and CDR2 is SQIVND (reference sequence). This CDR3 contains 18 residues. CDR3 amino acids: CASCGFERGGENCDEQFF. In nucleotides, the CDR3 is TGTGCCAGCTGTGGGTTTGAGCGGGGGGGAGAGAATTGCGATGAGCAGTTCTTC.

This clone was recorded a few times. V and J are TRBV14 and TRBJ2-2; D perhaps matches TRBD2 (7 bases). CDR3 size: 14 residues. Trimming removed 4 bases from V and 2 bases from J, with 8 bases in between. CDR1 is SGHDN and CDR2 is FVKESK in the germline V gene. The CDR3 nucleotides are TGTGCCAGCAGCCCGGGGGGCAACACCGGGGAGCTGTTTTTT. This sequence encodes CASSPGGNTGELFF. The full variable domain, its missing parts supplied by reference TRBV14 and TRBJ2-2, is EAGVTQFPSHSVIEKGQTVTLRCDPISGHDNLYWYRRVMGKEIKFLLHFVKESKQDESGMPNNRFLAERTGGTYSTLKVQPAELEDSGVYFCASSPGGNTGELFFGEGSRLTVL.

The chain uses TRBV5-1 and TRBJ1-4, with 7 nucleotides matching TRBD1. Germline lookup yields CDR1 SGHRS and CDR2 YFSETQ. This CDR3 comprises 16 residues. V lost 0 bases to trimming and J lost 5 bases; unmatched junction nucleotides: 7. CDR3 in DNA: TGCGCCAGCAGCTTGGGGGACAGAGGACTAAATGAAAAACTGTTTTTT. This sequence encodes CASSLGDRGLNEKLFF.

This clone came up a few times. The chain carries TRBV6-5 and TRBJ1-6; possible D gene TRBD1, 5 bases. The CDR3 loop spans 13 amino acids. The V gene lost 8 bases and the J gene lost 8 bases, with 13 bases spanning the gap. In germline, CDR1 is MNHEY, CDR2 SVGAGI. CDR3 nucleotides: TGTGCCAGCTGGGTAGGGGCGCATTCACCCCTCCACTTT. Translation gives CASWVGAHSPLHF.

The chain combines TRBV24-1 with TRBJ1-1, with TRBD1 as a possible D gene (6 bases). This CDR3 contains 16 residues. Trimming cost V 4 bases and J 3 bases, with 17 bases left between them. The germline gives CDR1 KGHDR, CDR2 SFDVKD. The CDR3 reads CATSDANRVWDTEAFF. The CDR3 bases are TGTGCCACCAGTGACGCCAACAGGGTCTGGGACACTGAAGCTTTCTTT.

The chain employs TRBV18 and TRBJ2-1, with a tentative D call TRBD2 (6 bases). CDR3 length equals 13 residues. Trimming shortened V by 4 bases and J by 7 bases, and 11 bases separated the two germline ends. CDR1 is KGHSH and CDR2 is LQKENI in the germline V gene. For the CDR3, the DNA is TGTGCCAGCTCACGGACCGGGGGAAATGAGCAGTTCTTC. Translating gives CASSRTGGNEQFF. Combining the CDR3 with reference TRBV18 and TRBJ2-1 gives the whole variable domain NAGVMQNPRHLVRRRGQEARLRCSPMKGHSHVYWYRQLPEEGLKFMVYLQKENIIDESGMPKERFSAEFPKEGPSILRIQQVVRGDSAAYFCASSRTGGNEQFFGPGTRLTVL.

This CDR3 is CATGFMNTEAFF. CDR3 sequence (DNA): TGTGCCACAGGGTTCATGAACACTGAAGCTTTCTTT. V gene TRBV2 combines with J gene TRBJ1-1; tentatively, D is TRBD1 (5 bases). This CDR3 is built from 12 residues. The V and J ends lost 10 bases and 0 bases respectively, with 9 bases between them. Per germline, CDR1 SNHLY and CDR2 FYNNEI.

This clone appeared a single time. This chain joins TRBV28 and TRBJ2-7, with a weak D call TRBD1 (6 bases). Germline CDR1 is MDHEN and CDR2 is SYDVKM. Trimming left V 7 bases short and J 2 bases short, with 12 bases between. The CDR3 extends over 13 amino acids. The CDR3 here is CASTTQGTYEQYF. CDR3 nucleotides: TGTGCCAGCACCACTCAGGGGACCTACGAGCAGTACTTC.